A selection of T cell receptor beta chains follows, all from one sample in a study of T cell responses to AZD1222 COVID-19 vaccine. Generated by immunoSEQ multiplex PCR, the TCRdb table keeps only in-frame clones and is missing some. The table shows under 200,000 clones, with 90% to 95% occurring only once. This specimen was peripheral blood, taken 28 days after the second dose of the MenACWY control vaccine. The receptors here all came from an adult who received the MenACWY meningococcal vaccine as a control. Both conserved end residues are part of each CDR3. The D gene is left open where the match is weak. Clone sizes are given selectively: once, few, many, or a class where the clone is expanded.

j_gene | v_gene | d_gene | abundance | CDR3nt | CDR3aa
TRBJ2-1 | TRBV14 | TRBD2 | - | TGTGCCAGCAGCCACCTAGCGGGAGGGAACAATGAGCAGTTCTTC | CASSHLAGGNNEQFF
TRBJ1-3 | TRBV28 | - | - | TGTGCCAGCAACAGGGACCGGGGCCTTGGAAACACCATATATTTT | CASNRDRGLGNTIYF
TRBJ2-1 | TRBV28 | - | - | TGTGCCAGCATCAGGGGGGGGAGCTACAATGAGCAGTTCTTC | CASIRGGSYNEQFF
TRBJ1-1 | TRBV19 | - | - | TGTGCCAGTAGTATCCGCGGGCAGAACACTGAAGCTTTCTTT | CASSIRGQNTEAFF
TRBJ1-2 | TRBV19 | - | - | TGTGCCAGTAGTATAACCGGCCGGAGAGGCTACACCTTC | CASSITGRRGYTF
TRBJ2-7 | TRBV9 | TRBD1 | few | TGTGCCAGCAGCGCCTCAGGGGGTTCCTACGAGCAGTACTTC | CASSASGGSYEQYF
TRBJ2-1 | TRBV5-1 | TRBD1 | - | TGCGCCAGCAGCTTGGACACCGGGACAGGGGGATGGGGTGAGCAGTTCTTC | CASSLDTGTGGWGEQFF
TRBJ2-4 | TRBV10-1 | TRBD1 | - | TGCGCCAGCAGTTCGGACAGGGAAAACATTCAGTACTTC | CASSSDRENIQYF
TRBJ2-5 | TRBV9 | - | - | TGTGCCAGCAGCGTAGAAGGGAGGCAAGAGACCCAGTACTTC | CASSVEGRQETQYF
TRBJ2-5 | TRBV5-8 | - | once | TGTGCCAGCAGCTTTGCCAGGTGGGAGACCCAGTACTTC | CASSFARWETQYF
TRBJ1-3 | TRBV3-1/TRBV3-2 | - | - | TGTGCCAGCACCCTACGACAGAGCTCTGGAAACACCATATATTTT | CASTLRQSSGNTIYF
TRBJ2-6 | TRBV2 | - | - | TGTGCCAGCAGTGAAAATCCCCCCACTGGGGCCAACGTCCTGACTTTC | CASSENPPTGANVLTF
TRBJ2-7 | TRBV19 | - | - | TGTGCCAGTAGTATTGGGCAGGGTACTTACGGGCAGTACTTC | CASSIGQGTYGQYF
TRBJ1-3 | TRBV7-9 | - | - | TGTGCCAGCAGCTCATCAGGCGACACCTCTGGAAACACCATATATTTT | CASSSSGDTSGNTIYF
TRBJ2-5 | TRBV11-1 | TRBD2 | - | TGTGCCAGCAGCTTCGAACGGACTAGTAGGTCTAACTTC | CASSFERTSRSNF
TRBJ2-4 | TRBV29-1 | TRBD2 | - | TGCAGCGTTGAAGAGGGGGGGACCAAAAACATTCAGTACTTC | CSVEEGGTKNIQYF
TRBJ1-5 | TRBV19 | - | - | TGTGCCAGTAGGTCGCGGCGGGGCCCTAATCAGCCCCAGCATTTT | CASRSRRGPNQPQHF
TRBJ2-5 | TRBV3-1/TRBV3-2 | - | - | TGTGCCAGCAGCCAGGGGCGTCAGGAGACCCAGTACTTC | CASSQGRQETQYF
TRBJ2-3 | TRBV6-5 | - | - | TGTGCCAGCTGCCGGGACACAGATACGCAGTATTTT | CASCRDTDTQYF
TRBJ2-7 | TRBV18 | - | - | TGTGCCAGCTCACCACCGGGCACCTCCTACGAGCAGTACTTC | CASSPPGTSYEQYF
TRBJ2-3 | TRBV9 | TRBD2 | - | TGTGCCAGCAGCGTAGGAACTAGCGGAAGCACAGATACGCAGTATTTT | CASSVGTSGSTDTQYF
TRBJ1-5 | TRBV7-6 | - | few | TGTGCCAGCAGCTTAGACCGGTCAGGGGCCCAGCATTTT | CASSLDRSGAQHF
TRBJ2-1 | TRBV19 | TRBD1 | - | TGTGCCAGTAGTGGGACAGCCCGGAATGAGCAGTTCTTC | CASSGTARNEQFF
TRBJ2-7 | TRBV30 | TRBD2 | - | TGTGCCTGGGGGGCGGCGGGAGATCAGTACTTC | CAWGAAGDQYF
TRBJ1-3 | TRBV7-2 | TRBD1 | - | TGTGCCAGCAGCCTGGACAGGGTTTCAGGAAACACCATATATTTT | CASSLDRVSGNTIYF
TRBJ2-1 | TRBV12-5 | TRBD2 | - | TGTGCTAGTGGTCCCTCGATAGCGGGAGGGCTGGGCAATGAGCAGTTCTTC | CASGPSIAGGLGNEQFF
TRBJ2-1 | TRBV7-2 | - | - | TGTGCCAGCAGCTTGTCTTCCAGCCGGGAGTCGACTGAGCAGTTCTTC | CASSLSSSRESTEQFF
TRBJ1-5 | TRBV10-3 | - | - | TGTGCCATCAGTGGTGGGCCGATCCCCCAGCATTTT | CAISGGPIPQHF
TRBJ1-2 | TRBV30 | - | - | TGTGCCTGGAGTGTACCAGGGGATCAGGCGGGGTTGAATGGCTACACCTTC | CAWSVPGDQAGLNGYTF
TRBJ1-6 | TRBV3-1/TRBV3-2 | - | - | TGTGCCAGCAGCCACCAAACTGGAGTCAGAGATTCAAATTCACCCCTCCACTTT | CASSHQTGVRDSNSPLHF
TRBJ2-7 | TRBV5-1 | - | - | TGCGCCAGCAGCTTACAACTAGCCCGCTACGAGCAGTACTTC | CASSLQLARYEQYF
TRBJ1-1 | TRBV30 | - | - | TGTGCCTGGGGGGGACACCCCGAAGCTTTCTTT | CAWGGHPEAFF
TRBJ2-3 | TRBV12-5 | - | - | TGTGCTAGTGGAGGGGGAGGGCCCTCCCATACGCAGTATTTT | CASGGGGPSHTQYF
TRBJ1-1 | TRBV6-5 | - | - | TGTGCCAGCAGTAGTCGGGAATTGGGGCAACATGAAGCTTTCTTT | CASSSRELGQHEAFF
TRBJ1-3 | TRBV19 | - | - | TGTGCCAGTAGTGTCCGGCGAAACACCATATATTTT | CASSVRRNTIYF
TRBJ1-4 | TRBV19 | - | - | TGTGCCAGTAGGCAGCTCACAACTAATGAAAAACTGTTTTTT | CASRQLTTNEKLFF
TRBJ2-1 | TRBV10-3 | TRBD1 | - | TGTGCCATCGCCGGACAGGTGACGAATGAGCAGTTCTTC | CAIAGQVTNEQFF
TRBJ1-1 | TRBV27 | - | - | TGTGCCAGCAGTTTGGTGCCAGGGCTTAACACTGAAGCTTTCTTT | CASSLVPGLNTEAFF
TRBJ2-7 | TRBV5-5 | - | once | TGTGCCAGCAGCTTGTACGGGGGAAGGGCTTCCTACGAGCAGTACTTC | CASSLYGGRASYEQYF
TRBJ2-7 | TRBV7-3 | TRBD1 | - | TGTGCCAGCAGCTTGGGGACAGGTTCCAACCAGTACTTC | CASSLGTGSNQYF
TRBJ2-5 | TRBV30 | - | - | TGTGCCTGGAGTGTTTCTCGGTCAGAGACCCAGTACTTC | CAWSVSRSETQYF
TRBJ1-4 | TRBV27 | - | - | TGTGCCAGCAGTTTAAGCAGTGGGGGTGAAAAACTGTTTTTT | CASSLSSGGEKLFF
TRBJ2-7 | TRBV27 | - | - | TGTGCCAGCCAACAGGGTCGCGAGCAGTACTTC | CASQQGREQYF
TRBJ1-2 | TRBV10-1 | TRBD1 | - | TGCGCCATCCCTTGGACAGGGAACTATGGCTACACCTTC | CAIPWTGNYGYTF
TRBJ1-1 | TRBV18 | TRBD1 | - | TGTGCCAGCTCAGCACACAGGGGTGGAACTGAAGCTTTCTTT | CASSAHRGGTEAFF
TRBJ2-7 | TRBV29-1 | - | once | TGCAGCGTTGGTCTTGTTAGCACCTACGAGCAGTACTTC | CSVGLVSTYEQYF
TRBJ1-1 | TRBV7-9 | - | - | TGTGCCAGCAGCTGGCGGGGGCTGAACACTGAAGCTTTCTTT | CASSWRGLNTEAFF
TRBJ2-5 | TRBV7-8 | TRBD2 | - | TGTGCCAGCAGCCTGGGGACTAGCGGAAAAGAGACCCAGTACTTC | CASSLGTSGKETQYF
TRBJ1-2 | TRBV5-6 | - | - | TGTGCCAGCAGCTTTCCATCGGAAGGGAGTGGCTACACCTTC | CASSFPSEGSGYTF
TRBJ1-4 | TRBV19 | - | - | TGTGCCAGTAGTATAGACGGAGGGTTCGGCGAAAAACTGTTTTTT | CASSIDGGFGEKLFF
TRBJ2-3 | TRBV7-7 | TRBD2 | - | TGTGCTAGCAGCCTAGGACTAGCGGGAGCAGATACGCAGTATTTT | CASSLGLAGADTQYF
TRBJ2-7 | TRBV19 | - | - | TGTGCCAGTAGTCCCTCCGTAGCCAGGGGTTACGAGCAGTACTTC | CASSPSVARGYEQYF
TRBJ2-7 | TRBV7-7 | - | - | TGTGCCAGCAGCTTAGCGCCTAACGGGGGATACGAGCAGTACTTC | CASSLAPNGGYEQYF
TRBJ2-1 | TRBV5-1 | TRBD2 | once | TGCGCCAGCAACCCCGGGAGGCTAGCGAGAAATGAGCAGTTCTTC | CASNPGRLARNEQFF
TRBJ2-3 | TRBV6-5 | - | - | TGTGCCAGCAGCCTGGTTTTCACAGATACGCAGTATTTT | CASSLVFTDTQYF
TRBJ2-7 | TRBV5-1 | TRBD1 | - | TGCGCCAGCAGCTTGGGTACGTTGGGACAGGATAATGTCGAGCAGTACTTC | CASSLGTLGQDNVEQYF
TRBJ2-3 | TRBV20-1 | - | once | TGCAGTGCCAGAGGGGGAGATACGCAGTATTTT | CSARGGDTQYF
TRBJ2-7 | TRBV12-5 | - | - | TGTGCTAGTGGTTTGCCACGCGAGGGGCCAGGGAAAAGAAACTACGAGCAGTACTTC | CASGLPREGPGKRNYEQYF
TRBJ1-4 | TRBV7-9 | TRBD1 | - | TGTGCCAGCCAGGGGGTAGGACTAAATGAAAAACTGTTTTTT | CASQGVGLNEKLFF